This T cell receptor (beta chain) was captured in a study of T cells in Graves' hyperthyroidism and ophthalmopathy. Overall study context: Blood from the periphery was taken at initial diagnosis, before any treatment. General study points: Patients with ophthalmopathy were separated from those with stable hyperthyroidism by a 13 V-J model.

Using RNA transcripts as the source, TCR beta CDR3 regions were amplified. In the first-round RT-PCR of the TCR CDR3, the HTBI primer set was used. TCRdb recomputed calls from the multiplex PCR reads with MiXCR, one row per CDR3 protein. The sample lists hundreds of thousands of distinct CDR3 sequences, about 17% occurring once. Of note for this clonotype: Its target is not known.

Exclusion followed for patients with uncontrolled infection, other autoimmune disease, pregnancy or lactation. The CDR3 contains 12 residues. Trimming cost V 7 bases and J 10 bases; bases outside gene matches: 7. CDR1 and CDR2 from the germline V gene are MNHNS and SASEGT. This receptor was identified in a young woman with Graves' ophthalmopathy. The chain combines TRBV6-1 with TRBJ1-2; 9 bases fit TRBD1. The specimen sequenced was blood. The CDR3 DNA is TGTGCCAGCAAGGGGACAGGGCCCTCCTACACCTTC. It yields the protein CASKGTGPSYTF.